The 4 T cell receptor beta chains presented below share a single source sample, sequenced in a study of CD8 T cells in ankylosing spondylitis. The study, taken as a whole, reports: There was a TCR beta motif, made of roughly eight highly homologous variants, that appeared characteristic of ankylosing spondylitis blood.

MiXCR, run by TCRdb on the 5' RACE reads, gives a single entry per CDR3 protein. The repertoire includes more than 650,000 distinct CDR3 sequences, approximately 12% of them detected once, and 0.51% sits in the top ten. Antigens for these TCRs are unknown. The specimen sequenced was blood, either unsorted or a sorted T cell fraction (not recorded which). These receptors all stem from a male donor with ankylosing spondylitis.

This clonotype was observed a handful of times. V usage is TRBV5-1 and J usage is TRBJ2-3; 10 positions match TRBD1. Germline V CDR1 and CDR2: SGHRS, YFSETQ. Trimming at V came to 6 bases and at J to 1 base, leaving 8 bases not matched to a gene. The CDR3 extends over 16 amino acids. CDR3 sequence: CASKRVGTGGTDTQYF. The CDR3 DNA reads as TGCGCCAGCAAAAGGGTCGGGACAGGGGGCACAGATACGCAGTATTTT.

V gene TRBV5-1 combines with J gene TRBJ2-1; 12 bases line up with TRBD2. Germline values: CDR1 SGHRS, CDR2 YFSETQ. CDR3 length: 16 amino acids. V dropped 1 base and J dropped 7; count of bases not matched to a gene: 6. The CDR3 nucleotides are TGCGCCAGCAGCTTGATGTCTAGCGGGAGGGGGAATGAGCAGTTCTTC. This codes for CASSLMSSGRGNEQFF.

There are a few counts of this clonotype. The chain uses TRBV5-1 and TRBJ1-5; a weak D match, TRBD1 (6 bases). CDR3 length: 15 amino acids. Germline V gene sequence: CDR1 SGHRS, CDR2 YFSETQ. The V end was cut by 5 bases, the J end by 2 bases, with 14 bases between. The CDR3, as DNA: TGCGCCAGCAGTTTCGGGGGCCAACGCAATCAGCCCCAGCATTTT. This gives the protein CASSFGGQRNQPQHF.

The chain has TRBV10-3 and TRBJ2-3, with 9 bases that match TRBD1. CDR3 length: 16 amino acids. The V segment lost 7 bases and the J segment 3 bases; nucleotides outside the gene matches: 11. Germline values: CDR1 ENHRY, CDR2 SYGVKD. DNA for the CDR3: TGTGCCATCAACCTCGGACAGGGGCTATCAACAGATACGCAGTATTTT. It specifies CAINLGQGLSTDTQYF.